The sequence of this T cell receptor (beta chain) was determined in a study of blood T cell repertoires in COVID-19. Study-wide background: COVID-19 samples collected from the United States, Italy and Spain covered acute and convalescent phases. In each case, the material was cDNA or gDNA derived from T cells, B-cell-depleted T cells, or PBMCs.

In the authors' workflow: Counts of nucleated cells, estimated from reference gene primer amplification, were obtained. Using immunoSEQ multiplex PCR, the repertoire was profiled, and TCRdb retains in-frame clones only, with some absent. V and J calls and clone size are those listed in that table; D and trimming were worked out from the DNA. Here the sample spans tens of thousands of clones, around nine tenths being singletons. The specimen sequenced was peripheral blood. This receptor was obtained from a human donor in a cohort sampled during active COVID-19.

The CDR3 sequence: CASSHVGARNTEAFF. CDR3 in DNA: TGTGCCAGCAGTCACGTAGGGGCTCGAAACACTGAAGCTTTCTTT. V usage is TRBV6-6 and J usage is TRBJ1-1, with D maybe TRBD1 (5 bases). V was trimmed by 5 bases and J by 2 bases, leaving 15 bases between them. This CDR3 is built from 15 residues. The germline V gene encodes CDR1 MNHNY and CDR2 SVGAGI (reference sequence).